The subject of this entry is one T cell receptor beta chain. Its antigen is not identified. The CDR3 loop spans 14 amino acids. The germline V gene has CDR1 SGDLS and CDR2 YYNGEE. Trimming shortened V by 0 bases and J by 1 base, and 8 bases separated the two germline ends. Primers: 60 Vbeta forward and 13 Jbeta reverse. Generated by immunoSEQ multiplex PCR, the TCRdb table keeps only in-frame clones and is missing some. The sample lists about 190,000 clones, roughly 80% occurring once. The sample is drawn from a study of cytomegalovirus exposure and HLA in healthy donors. Study results and caveats: Only CMV serostatus was available as immune exposure information. Sequencing probably produced one cluster of sequence variants that were highly shared. Across all donors, roughly uniform sequencing depth was an assumption of the presence/absence analyses. When a later analysis was performed, an Asian-associated ancestry cluster reportedly had fewer N-insertions than the approximately 680-donor mean.

The chain uses TRBV9 and TRBJ2-7; D is uncertain. Source material: PBMCs. This sequence originates from a woman younger than 35 in good health and CMV-seronegative. The CDR3 protein is CASSVERGSYEQYF. The CDR3 DNA follows: TGTGCCAGCAGCGTAGAACGCGGTTCCTACGAGCAGTACTTC. Looking up the rest from reference TRBV9 and TRBJ2-7 gives the full variable domain: DSGVTQTPKHLITATGQRVTLRCSPRSGDLSVYWYQQSLDQGLQFLIQYYNGEERAKGNILERFSAQQFPDLHSELNLSSLELGDSALYFCASSVERGSYEQYFGPGTRLTVT.